This T cell receptor (beta chain) is from a study of blood T cell repertoires in COVID-19. Study in general: Nucleic acid was either cDNA or gDNA, and it came from T cells, B-cell-depleted T cells, or PBMCs.

The repertoire was sequenced with immunoSEQ multiplex PCR; TCRdb's copy has only in-frame clones and lacks some. The sample has around 270,000 clones; 84% are singletons. Germline values: CDR1 ENHRY, CDR2 SYGVKD. This CDR3 contains 15 residues. Trimming removed 4 bases from V and 0 bases from J, with 9 bases in between. The sequence was obtained from a woman aged 40 to 50 who had recovered from COVID-19. This chain links TRBV10-3 with TRBJ2-2, with D possibly being TRBD1 (6 bases). Sample: peripheral blood. The CDR3 spells CAISGKGANTGELFF. The CDR3 region has the DNA TGTGCCATCAGTGGTAAGGGGGCGAACACCGGGGAGCTGTTTTTT.